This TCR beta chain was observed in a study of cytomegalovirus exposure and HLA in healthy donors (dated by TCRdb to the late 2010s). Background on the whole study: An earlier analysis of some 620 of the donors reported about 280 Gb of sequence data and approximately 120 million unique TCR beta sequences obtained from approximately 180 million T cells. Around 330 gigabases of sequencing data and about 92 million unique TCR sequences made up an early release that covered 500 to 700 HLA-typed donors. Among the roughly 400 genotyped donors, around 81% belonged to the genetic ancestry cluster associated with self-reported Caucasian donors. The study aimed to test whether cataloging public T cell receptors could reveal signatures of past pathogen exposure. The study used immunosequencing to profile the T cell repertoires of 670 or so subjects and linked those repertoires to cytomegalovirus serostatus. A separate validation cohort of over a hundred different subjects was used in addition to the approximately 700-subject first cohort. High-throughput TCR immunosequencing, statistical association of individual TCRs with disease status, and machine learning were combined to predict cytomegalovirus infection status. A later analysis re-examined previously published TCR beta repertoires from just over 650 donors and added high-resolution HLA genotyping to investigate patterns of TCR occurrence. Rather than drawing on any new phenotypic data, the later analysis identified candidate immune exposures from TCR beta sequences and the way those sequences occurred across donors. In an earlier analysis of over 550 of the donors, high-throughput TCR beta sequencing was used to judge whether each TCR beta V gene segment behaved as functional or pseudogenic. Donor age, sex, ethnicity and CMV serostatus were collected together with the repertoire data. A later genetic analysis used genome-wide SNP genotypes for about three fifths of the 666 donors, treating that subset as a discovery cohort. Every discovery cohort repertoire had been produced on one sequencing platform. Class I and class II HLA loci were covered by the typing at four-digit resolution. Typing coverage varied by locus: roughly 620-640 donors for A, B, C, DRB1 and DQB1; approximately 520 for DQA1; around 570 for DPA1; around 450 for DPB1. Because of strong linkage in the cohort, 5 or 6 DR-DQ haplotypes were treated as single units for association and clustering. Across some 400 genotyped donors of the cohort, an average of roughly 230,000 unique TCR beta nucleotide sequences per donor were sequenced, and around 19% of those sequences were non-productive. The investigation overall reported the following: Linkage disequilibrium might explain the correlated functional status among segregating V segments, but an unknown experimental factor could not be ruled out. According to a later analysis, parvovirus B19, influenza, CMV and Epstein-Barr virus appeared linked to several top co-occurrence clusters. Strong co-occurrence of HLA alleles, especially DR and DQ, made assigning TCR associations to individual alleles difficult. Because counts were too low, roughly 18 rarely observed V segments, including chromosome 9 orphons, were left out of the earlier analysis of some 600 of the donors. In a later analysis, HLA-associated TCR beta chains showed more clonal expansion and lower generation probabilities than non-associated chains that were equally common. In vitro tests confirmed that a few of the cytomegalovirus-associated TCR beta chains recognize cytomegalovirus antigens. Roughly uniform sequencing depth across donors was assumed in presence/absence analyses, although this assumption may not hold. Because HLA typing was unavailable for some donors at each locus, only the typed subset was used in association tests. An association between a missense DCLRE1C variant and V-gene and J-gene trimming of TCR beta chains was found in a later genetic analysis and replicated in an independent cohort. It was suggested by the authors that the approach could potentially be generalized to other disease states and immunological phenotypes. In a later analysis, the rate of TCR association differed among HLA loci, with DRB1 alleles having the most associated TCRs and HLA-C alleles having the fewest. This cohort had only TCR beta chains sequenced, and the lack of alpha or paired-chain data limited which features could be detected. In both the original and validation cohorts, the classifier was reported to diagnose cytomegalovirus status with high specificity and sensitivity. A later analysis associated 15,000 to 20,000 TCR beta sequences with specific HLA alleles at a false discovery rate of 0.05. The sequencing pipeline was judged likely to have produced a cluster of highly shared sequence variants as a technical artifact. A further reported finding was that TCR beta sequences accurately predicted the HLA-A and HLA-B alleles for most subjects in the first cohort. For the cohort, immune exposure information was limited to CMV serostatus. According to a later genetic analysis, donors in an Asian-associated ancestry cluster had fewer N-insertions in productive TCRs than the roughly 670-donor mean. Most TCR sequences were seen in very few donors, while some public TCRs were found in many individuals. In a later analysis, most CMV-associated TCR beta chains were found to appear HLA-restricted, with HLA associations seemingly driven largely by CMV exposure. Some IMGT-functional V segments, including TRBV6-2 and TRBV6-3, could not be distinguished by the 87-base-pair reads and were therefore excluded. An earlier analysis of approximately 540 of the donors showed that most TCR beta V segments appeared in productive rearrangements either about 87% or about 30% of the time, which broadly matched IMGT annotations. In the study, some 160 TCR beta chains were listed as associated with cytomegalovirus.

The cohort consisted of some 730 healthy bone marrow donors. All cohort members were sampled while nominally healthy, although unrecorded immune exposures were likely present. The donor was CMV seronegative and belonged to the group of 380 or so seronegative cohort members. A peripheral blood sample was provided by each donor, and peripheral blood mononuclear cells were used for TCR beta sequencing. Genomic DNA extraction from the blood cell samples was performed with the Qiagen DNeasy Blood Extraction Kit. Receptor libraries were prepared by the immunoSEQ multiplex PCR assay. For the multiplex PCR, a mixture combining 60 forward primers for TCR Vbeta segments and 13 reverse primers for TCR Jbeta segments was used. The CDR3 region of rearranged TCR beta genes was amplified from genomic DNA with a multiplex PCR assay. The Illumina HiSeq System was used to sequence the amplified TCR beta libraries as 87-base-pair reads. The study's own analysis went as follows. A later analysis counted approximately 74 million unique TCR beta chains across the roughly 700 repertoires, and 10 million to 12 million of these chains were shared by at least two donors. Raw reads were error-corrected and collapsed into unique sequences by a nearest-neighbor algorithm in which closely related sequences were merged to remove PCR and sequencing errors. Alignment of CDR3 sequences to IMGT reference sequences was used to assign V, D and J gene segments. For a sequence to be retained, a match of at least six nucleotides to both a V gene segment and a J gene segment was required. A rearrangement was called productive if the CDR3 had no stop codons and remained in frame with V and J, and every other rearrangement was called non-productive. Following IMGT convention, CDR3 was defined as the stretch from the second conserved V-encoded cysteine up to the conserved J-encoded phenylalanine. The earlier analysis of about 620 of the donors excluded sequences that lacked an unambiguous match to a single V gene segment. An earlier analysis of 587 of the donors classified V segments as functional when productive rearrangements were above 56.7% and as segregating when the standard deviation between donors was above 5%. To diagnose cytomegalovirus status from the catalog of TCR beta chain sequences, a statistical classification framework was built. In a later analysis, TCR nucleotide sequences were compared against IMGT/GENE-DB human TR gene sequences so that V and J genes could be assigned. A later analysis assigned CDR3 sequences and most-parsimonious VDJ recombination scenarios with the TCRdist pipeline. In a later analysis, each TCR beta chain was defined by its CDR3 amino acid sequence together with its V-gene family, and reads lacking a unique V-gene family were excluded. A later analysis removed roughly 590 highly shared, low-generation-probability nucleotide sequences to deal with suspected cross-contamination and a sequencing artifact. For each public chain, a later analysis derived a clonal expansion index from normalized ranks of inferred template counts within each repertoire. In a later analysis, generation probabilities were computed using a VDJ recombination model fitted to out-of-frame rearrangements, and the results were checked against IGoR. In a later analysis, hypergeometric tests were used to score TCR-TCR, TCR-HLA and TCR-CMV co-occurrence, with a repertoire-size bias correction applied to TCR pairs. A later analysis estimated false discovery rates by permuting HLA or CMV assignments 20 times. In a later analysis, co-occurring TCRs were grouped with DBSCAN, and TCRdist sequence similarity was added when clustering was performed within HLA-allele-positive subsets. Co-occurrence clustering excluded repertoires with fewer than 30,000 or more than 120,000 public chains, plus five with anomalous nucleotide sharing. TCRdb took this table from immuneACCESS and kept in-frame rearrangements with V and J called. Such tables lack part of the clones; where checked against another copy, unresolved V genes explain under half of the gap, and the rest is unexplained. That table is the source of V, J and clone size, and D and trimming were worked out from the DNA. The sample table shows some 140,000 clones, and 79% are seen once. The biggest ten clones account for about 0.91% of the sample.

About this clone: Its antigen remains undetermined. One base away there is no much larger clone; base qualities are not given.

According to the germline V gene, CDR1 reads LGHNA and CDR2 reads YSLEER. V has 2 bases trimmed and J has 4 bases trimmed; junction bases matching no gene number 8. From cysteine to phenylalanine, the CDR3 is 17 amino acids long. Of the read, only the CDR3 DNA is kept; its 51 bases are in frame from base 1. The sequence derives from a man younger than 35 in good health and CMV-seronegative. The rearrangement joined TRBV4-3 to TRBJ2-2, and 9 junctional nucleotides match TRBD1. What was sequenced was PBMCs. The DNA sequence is TGCGCCAGCAGCCAAAACACAGGGGGCTCTTCCACCGGGGAGCTGTTTTTT. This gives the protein CASSQNTGGSSTGELFF.